These 12 T cell receptor beta chains were all obtained from the same sample, sequenced in a study of shared clonotypes between healthy human individuals. The assay was immunoSEQ multiplex PCR, and TCRdb's table has in-frame clones only and misses some. The sample contains roughly 2.4 million clones, 90% to 97% of which appear only once. Sequencing was performed on naive CD4+ T cells sorted from blood. The sample's subset: CD45RA+ positively selected. The origin of the receptors is a man between 18 and 29 years old in good health.

The chain has TRBV5-4 and TRBJ2-7; 8 bases are a match to TRBD1. Germline trimming cut 0 bases from V and 7 bases from J; bases unmatched to any gene: 6. Germline V gives CDR1 SGHNT, CDR2 YYREEE (reference sequence). The CDR3 loop spans 14 amino acids. The CDR3 reads CASSLGQGSREQYF. As DNA, the CDR3 is TGTGCCAGCAGCTTGGGACAGGGGAGCAGGGAGCAGTACTTC.

On this clone itself: This CDR3 is also generated by other DNA sequences in the sample. The V call is TRBV18, the J call TRBJ2-7; D is undetermined. V was clipped by 3 bases and J by 3 bases, with 9 bases between them. CDR3 length equals 13 residues. Germline V CDR1 and CDR2: KGHSH, LQKENI. Here the CDR3 reads CASSPPGIYEQYF. DNA for the CDR3: TGTGCCAGCTCACCGCCGGGCATCTACGAGCAGTACTTC.

V gene TRBV10-3 combines with J gene TRBJ2-3; 13 bases match TRBD2. V shed 10 bases, J shed 6 bases, and the junction held 10 bases outside the gene matches. CDR1 and CDR2 (germline): ENHRY, SYGVKD. The CDR3 covers 15 residues. The DNA of the CDR3 is TGTGCCACCCGAACTAGCGGGGGGGCATTGGATACGCAGTATTTT. Its translation is CATRTSGGALDTQYF.

The chain joins TRBV18 to TRBJ2-7; TRBD2 matches at 8 bases. Losses at the gene ends were 2 bases for V and 2 bases for J; bases not matched to a gene: 14. The CDR3 sequence is 18 residues long. Germline CDR1 reads KGHSH; CDR2 reads LQKENI. The CDR3 here is CASSPKNAAGTRAYEQYF. Written as DNA, the CDR3 is TGTGCCAGCTCACCAAAGAACGCCGCCGGGACTAGGGCCTACGAGCAGTACTTC. Based on the CDR3 plus reference TRBV18 and TRBJ2-7, the full variable domain is NAGVMQNPRHLVRRRGQEARLRCSPMKGHSHVYWYRQLPEEGLKFMVYLQKENIIDESGMPKERFSAEFPKEGPSILRIQQVVRGDSAAYFCASSPKNAAGTRAYEQYFGPGTRLTVT.

V usage is TRBV5-5 and J usage is TRBJ1-5, with D perhaps TRBD1 (6 bases). V gave up 2 bases and J gave up 7 bases, with 16 bases separating them. Germline V gives CDR1 SGHKS, CDR2 YYEKEE (reference sequence). CDR3 length: 15 amino acids. Written as DNA, the CDR3 is TGTGCCAGCAGCTTAGCTGGGGGCGGTGGCCAGCCCCAGCATTTT. This encodes CASSLAGGGGQPQHF. The full variable domain, its missing parts supplied by reference TRBV5-5 and TRBJ1-5, is DAGVTQSPTHLIKTRGQQVTLRCSPISGHKSVSWYQQVLGQGPQFIFQYYEKEERGRGNFPDRFSARQFPNYSSELNVNALLLGDSALYLCASSLAGGGGQPQHFGDGTRLSIL.

The chain recombines TRBV19 with TRBJ2-7; the match to TRBD2 covers 12 bases. The CDR3 is made up of 13 amino acids. Germline CDR1 reads LNHDA; CDR2 reads SQIVND (reference sequence). The junction had 2 bases not matched to a gene; V was cut back by 6 bases and J by 5 bases. Written as DNA, the CDR3 is TGTGCCAGTAGAAGGACTAGCGGGAACGAGCAGTACTTC. It specifies CASRRTSGNEQYF.

The V gene is TRBV13, the J gene TRBJ2-3; 7 bases align to TRBD1. Germline V gene lookup returns CDR1 PRHDT and CDR2 FYEKMQ (reference sequence). The CDR3 has 15 amino acids. V trimming: 1 base; J trimming: 1 base; junction bases outside the gene matches: 2. The CDR3 DNA is TGTGCCAGCAGCTTAGTGGGACAGCGCACAGATACGCAGTATTTT. Protein product: CASSLVGQRTDTQYF.

Worth noting for this clone: Distinct nucleotide sequences in the sample also encode this CDR3. The rearrangement uses TRBV6-5 and TRBJ2-7; TRBD2 is a possible D gene (6 bases). V dropped 5 bases and J dropped 7 bases, with 6 bases sitting between them. The germline gives CDR1 MNHEY, CDR2 SVGAGI. The CDR3 spans 10 residues. The chain's CDR3 is CASSSGEQYF. CDR3 sequence (DNA): TGTGCCAGCAGTAGCGGGGAGCAGTACTTC.

The J gene is TRBJ1-1, the V gene TRBV4-1, with 10 bases identical to TRBD1. V dropped 4 bases and J dropped 5; count of bases not matched to a gene: 7. This CDR3 is 15 amino acids long. Germline-derived CDR1 and CDR2 are MGHRA and YSYEKL. The CDR3 DNA reads TGCGCCAGCAGCCCCCCGACAGGGGGCGGAACTGAAGCTTTCTTT. It is translated as CASSPPTGGGTEAFF.

The chain combines TRBV27 with TRBJ2-7; either TRBD1 or TRBD2 may supply D (7 bases each). The length of the CDR3 is 15 residues. Germline CDR1 and CDR2: MNHEY and SMNVEV (reference sequence). The V and J ends lost 7 bases and 2 bases respectively, with 18 bases between them. The DNA of the CDR3 is TGTGCCAGCAAAACCCAGGGGGGGGGACCCTACGAGCAGTACTTC. Its translation: CASKTQGGGPYEQYF.

The gene calls are TRBV6-5 and TRBJ2-7; the match to TRBD1 covers 8 bases. The CDR3 extends over 13 amino acids. CDR1 is MNHEY, CDR2 SVGAGI, per germline. The V gene end was trimmed by 6 bases and the J gene end by 5 bases; junction bases not matched to a gene: 6. CDR3 amino acids: CASSRQGIDEQYF. CDR3 DNA sequence: TGTGCCAGCAGCCGACAGGGGATAGACGAGCAGTACTTC.

This sequence joins TRBV18 and TRBJ1-4, with D uncertain. The CDR3 runs to 15 residues. Trimming removed 1 base from V and 5 bases from J, with 11 bases in between. The germline V gene has CDR1 KGHSH and CDR2 LQKENI. The CDR3 loop reads CASSPRQISNEKLFF. DNA for the CDR3: TGTGCCAGCTCACCACGACAAATCTCGAATGAAAAACTGTTTTTT. The entire variable domain, with the rest obtained from reference TRBV18 and TRBJ1-4, is as follows: NAGVMQNPRHLVRRRGQEARLRCSPMKGHSHVYWYRQLPEEGLKFMVYLQKENIIDESGMPKERFSAEFPKEGPSILRIQQVVRGDSAAYFCASSPRQISNEKLFFGSGTQLSVL.